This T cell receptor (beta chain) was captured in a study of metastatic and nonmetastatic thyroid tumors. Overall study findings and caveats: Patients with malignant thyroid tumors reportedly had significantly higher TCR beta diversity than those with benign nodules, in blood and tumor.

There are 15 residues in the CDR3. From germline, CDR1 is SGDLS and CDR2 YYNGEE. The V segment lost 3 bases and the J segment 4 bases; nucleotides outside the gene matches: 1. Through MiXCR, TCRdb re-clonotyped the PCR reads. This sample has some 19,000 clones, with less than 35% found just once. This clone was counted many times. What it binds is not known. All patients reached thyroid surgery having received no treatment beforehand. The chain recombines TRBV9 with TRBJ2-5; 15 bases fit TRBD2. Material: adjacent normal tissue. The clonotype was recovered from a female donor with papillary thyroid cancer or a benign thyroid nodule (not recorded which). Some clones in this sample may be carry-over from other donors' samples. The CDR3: CASSEGLAGGETQYF. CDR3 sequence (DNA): TGTGCCAGCAGCGAGGGACTAGCGGGGGGAGAGACCCAGTACTTC.